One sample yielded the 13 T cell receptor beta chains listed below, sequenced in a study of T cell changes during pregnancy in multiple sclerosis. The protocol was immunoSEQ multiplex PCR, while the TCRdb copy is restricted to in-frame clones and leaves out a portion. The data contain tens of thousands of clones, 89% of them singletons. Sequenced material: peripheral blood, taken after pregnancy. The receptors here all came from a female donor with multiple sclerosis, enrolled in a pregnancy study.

CDR3 region: CASSYGQGGPSGAQHF. CDR3 nucleotide sequence: TGTGCCAGCAGTTACGGGCAGGGAGGGCCGTCGGGGGCCCAGCATTTT. The chain couples TRBV6-6 to TRBJ1-5; possible D gene TRBD1, 5 bases. CDR3 length equals 16 residues. The V end was cut by 2 bases, the J end by 11 bases, with 22 bases between. Germline values: CDR1 MNHNY, CDR2 SVGAGI (reference sequence).

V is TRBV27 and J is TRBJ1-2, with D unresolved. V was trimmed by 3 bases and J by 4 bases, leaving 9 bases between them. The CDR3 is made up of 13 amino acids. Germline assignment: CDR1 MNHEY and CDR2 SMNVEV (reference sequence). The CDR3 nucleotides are TGTGCCAGCAGTTTTGGGCAGGCCTATGGCTACACCTTC. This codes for CASSFGQAYGYTF.

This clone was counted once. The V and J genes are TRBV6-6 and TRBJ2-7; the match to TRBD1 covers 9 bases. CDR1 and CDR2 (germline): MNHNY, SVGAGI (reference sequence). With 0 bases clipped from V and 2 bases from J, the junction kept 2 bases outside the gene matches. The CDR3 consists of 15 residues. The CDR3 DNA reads TGTGCCAGCAGTTACTCCGGGACAGGGCCCTACGAGCAGTACTTC. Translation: CASSYSGTGPYEQYF.

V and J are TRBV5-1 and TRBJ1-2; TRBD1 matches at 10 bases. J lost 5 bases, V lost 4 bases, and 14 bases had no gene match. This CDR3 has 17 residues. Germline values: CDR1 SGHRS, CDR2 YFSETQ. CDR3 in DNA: TGCGCCAGCAGCCCAGACAGGGGGCTAGGGGCACCTTATGGCTACACCTTC. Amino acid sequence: CASSPDRGLGAPYGYTF.

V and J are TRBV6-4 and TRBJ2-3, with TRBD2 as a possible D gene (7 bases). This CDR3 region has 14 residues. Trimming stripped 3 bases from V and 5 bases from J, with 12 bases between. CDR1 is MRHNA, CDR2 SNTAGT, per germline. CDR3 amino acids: CASSERGEGDTQYF. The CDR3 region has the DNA TGTGCCAGCAGTGAGAGGGGGGAGGGAGATACGCAGTATTTT.

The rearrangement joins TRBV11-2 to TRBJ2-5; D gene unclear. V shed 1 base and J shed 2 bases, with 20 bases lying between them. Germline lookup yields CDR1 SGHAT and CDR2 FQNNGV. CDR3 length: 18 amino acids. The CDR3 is CASSLGPSRNKLQETQYF. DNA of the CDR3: TGTGCCAGCAGCTTAGGGCCTAGTCGAAATAAACTTCAAGAGACCCAGTACTTC.

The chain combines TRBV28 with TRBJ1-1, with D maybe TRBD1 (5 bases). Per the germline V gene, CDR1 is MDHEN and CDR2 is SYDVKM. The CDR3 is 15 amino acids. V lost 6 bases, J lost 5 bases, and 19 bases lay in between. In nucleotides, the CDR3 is TGTGCCAGCAGAAACCTTTCCGGGGGGAGAACTGAAGCTTTCTTT. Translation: CASRNLSGGRTEAFF.

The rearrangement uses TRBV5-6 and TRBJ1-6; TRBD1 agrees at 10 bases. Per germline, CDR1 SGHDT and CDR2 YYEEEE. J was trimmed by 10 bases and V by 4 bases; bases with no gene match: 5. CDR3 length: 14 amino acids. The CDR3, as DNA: TGTGCCAGCAGCCTCTGGACAGGGGGGTCACCCCTCCACTTT. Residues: CASSLWTGGSPLHF.

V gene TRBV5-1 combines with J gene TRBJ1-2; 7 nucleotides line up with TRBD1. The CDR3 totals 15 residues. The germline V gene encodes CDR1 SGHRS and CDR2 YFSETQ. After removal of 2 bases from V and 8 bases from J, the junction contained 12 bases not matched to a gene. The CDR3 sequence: CASSLRQGLQGGYTF. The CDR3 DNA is TGCGCCAGCAGCTTAAGACAGGGACTGCAGGGAGGCTACACCTTC.

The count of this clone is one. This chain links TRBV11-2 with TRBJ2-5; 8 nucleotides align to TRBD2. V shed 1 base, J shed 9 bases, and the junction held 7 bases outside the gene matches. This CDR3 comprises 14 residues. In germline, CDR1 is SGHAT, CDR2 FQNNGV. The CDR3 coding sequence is TGTGCCAGCAGCTTAGCCCGGGGGGGGAGATCCCAGTACTTC. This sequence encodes CASSLARGGRSQYF.

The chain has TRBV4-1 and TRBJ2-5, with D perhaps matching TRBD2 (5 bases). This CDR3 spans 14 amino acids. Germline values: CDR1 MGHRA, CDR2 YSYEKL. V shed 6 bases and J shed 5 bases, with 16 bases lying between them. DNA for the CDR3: TGCGCCAGCAGGCGACAAGGAGGTATTGAGACCCAGTACTTC. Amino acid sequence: CASRRQGGIETQYF.

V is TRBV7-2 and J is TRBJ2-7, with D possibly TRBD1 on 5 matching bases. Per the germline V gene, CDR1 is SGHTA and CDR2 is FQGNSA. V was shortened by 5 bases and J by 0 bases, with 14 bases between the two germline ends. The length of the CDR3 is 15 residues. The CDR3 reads CASSPNRGASYEQYF. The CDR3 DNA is TGTGCCAGCAGCCCGAATCGTGGGGCCTCCTACGAGCAGTACTTC. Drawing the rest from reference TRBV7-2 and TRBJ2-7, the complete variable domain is GAGVSQSPSNKVTEKGKDVELRCDPISGHTALYWYRQSLGQGLEFLIYFQGNSAPDKSGLPSDRFSAERTGGSVSTLTIQRTQQEDSAVYLCASSPNRGASYEQYFGPGTRLTVT.

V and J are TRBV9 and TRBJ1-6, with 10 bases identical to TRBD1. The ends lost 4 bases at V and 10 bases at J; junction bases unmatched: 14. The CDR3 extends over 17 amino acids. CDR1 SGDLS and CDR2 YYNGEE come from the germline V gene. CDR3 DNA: TGTGCCAGCAGCACAAGACAGGGGGCCGCCGCGGGGTCACCCCTCCACTTT. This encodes CASSTRQGAAAGSPLHF.